This T cell receptor beta chain was profiled in a study of CD8+ T cells in alopecia areata. This CDR3 contains 17 residues. V gave up 7 bases and J gave up 5 bases; unmatched junction bases: 17. Germline V gives CDR1 MNHEY, CDR2 SMNVEV (reference sequence). This clone was seen repeatedly, ten times or more. cDNA serving as the sequencing template came from extracted, reverse transcribed RNA. The table came from immunoSEQ multiplex PCR; TCRdb's copy has only in-frame clones and leaves some out. The profile shows some 190,000 clones, about 65% of them singletons. Treatment reported: oral pan-JAK inhibitor, 5-10 mg twice daily.

This chain joins TRBV27 and TRBJ2-3; TRBD2 matches 8 bases. The receptor's source is a human donor with alopecia areata. The source was CD4+ T cells sorted from blood, collected at roughly week 49, from a patient treated with tofacitinib. CDR3 in amino acids: CASNSERGRAFKDTQYF. For the CDR3, the DNA is TGTGCCAGCAATAGCGAGCGGGGGCGAGCCTTTAAAGATACGCAGTATTTT.